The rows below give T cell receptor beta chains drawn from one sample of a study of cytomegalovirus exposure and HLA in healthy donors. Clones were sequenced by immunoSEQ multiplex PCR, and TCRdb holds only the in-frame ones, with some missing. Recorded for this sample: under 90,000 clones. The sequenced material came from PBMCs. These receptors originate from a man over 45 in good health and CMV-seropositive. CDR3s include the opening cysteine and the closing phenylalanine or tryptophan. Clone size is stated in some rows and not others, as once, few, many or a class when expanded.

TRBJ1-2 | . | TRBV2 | CASSAGFYYGYTF
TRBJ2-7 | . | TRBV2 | CASSEQGALSYEQYF
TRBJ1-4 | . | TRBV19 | CASSISRKLFF
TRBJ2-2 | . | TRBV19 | CASSIQGTITGELFF
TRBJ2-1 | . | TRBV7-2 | CASSSLATRNNEQFF
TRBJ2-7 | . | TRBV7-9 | CASSSVGRGYEQYF
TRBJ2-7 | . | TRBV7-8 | CASSFSRGGEIYEQYF
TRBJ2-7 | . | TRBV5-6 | CASNYGTGNEQYF
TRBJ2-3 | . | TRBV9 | CASSVVSGFTDTQYF
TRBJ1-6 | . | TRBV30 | CAWSSGTGGSPLHF
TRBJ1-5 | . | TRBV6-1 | CASSDPGTLYSNQPQHF
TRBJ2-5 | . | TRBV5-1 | CASSSGPNRETQYF
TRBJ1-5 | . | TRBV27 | CASSPLSGQGGQPQHF
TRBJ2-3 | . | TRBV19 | CASSMAQGATDTQYF
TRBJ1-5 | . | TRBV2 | CASSGRAWSQHF
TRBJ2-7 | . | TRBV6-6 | CASWTDGAYEQYF
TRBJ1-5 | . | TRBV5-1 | CASSPYSDGWGNQPQHF
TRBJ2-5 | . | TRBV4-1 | CASSQEGRGETQYF
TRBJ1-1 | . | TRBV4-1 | CASSHITDEAFF
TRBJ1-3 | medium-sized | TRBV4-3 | CASSQGGGPGNTIYF
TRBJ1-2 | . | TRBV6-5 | CASSSPGVRDYGYTF
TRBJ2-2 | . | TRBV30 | CAWSKAGLTTGELFF
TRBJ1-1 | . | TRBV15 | CATSAWLNTEAFF
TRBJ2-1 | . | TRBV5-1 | CASSLAPGKDEQFF
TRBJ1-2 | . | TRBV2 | CASCGTGGFDGYTF
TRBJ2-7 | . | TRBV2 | CASNTGTGGHEQYF
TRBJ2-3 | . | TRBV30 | CAWSVPPIRGTQYF
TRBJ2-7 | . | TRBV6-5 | CASSPLAGVTYEQYF